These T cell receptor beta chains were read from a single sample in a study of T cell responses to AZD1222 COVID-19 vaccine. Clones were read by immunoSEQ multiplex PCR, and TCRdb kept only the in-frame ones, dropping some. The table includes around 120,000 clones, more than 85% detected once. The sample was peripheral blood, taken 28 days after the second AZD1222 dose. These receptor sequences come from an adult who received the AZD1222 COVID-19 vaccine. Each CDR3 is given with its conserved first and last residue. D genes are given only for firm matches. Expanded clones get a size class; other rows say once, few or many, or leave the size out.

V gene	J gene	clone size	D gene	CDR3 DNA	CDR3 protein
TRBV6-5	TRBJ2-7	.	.	TGTGCCAGCAGTAAAACAGGGCCTCCCTACGAGCAGTACTTC	CASSKTGPPYEQYF
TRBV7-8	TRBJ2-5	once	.	TGTGCCAGCAGCTTAGGTGTAGGCGGGGCCCAAGAGACCCAGTACTTC	CASSLGVGGAQETQYF
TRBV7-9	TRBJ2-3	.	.	TGTGCCAGCAGTGCCGGGACAATTTTCACAGATACGCAGTATTTT	CASSAGTIFTDTQYF
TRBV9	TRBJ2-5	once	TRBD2	TGTGCCAGCAGCTTTAGCCGACTAGCGGGGCGGGAGACCCAGTACTTC	CASSFSRLAGRETQYF
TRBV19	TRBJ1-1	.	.	TGTGCCAGTAGTAAGAGAGGGGAAGCTTTCTTT	CASSKRGEAFF
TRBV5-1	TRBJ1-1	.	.	TGCGCCAGCAGCCGGATGAACACTGAAGCTTTCTTT	CASSRMNTEAFF
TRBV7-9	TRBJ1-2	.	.	TGTGCCAGCAGCTTATGGAGGAAGGGGCCTAACTATGGCTACACCTTC	CASSLWRKGPNYGYTF
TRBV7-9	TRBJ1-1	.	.	TGTGCCAGCAGTCCATCGCAGCAGGCCTTAAACACTGAAGCTTTCTTT	CASSPSQQALNTEAFF
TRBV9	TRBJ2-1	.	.	TGTGCCAGCAGCGCAGGAGGGGCCGCCTACAATGAGCAGTTCTTC	CASSAGGAAYNEQFF
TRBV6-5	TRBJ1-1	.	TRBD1	TGTGCCAGCAGACCGCCGACAGGGGGCACTGAAGCTTTCTTT	CASRPPTGGTEAFF
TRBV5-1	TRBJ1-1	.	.	TGCGCCAGCAGCTTATTAGGGGAGAACACTGAAGCTTTCTTT	CASSLLGENTEAFF
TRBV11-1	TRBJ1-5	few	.	TGTGCCAGCAGCTCGGGGGGGAGCAATCAGCCCCAGCATTTT	CASSSGGSNQPQHF
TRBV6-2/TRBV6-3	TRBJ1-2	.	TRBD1	TGTGCCAGCAGCCACCCCTTGACAGGGAGAGACTATGGCTACACCTTC	CASSHPLTGRDYGYTF
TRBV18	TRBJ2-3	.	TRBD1	TGTGCCAGCTCACCACCGAGGACAGGGGTAGATACGCAGTATTTT	CASSPPRTGVDTQYF
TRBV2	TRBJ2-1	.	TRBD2	TGTGCCAGCGCTGGGACTAGCTCCTACAATGAGCAGTTCTTC	CASAGTSSYNEQFF
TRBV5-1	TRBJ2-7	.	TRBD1	TGCGCCAGCAGATGGGACAGGGACTACGAGCAGTACTTC	CASRWDRDYEQYF
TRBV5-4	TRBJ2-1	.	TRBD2	TGTGCCAGCAGCTCAGAACTAGCGGGAGGGCCCCATGAGCAGTTCTTC	CASSSELAGGPHEQFF
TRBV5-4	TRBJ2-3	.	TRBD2	TGTGCCAGCAGCTTGCGAGCTAGCGGGGGGCCATTGGATACGCAGTATTTT	CASSLRASGGPLDTQYF
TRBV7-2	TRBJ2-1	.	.	TGTGCCAGCAGCTTAGGTGAGAGACGGACAGTATACAATGAGCAGTTCTTC	CASSLGERRTVYNEQFF
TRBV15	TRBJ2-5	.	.	TGTGCCACCAGCAGGGATTCCGGAAGGACCCAGTACTTC	CATSRDSGRTQYF
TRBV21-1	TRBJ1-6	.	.	TGTGCCAGCCGGCAGGGTTGTTCACCCCTCCACTTT	CASRQGCSPLHF
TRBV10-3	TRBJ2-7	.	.	TGTGCCATCGCCCGACAGGAGGCCTACGAGCAGTACTTC	CAIARQEAYEQYF
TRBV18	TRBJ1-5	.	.	TGTGCCAGCTCACCGGTTCCGTCGTATAGCAATCAGCCCCAGCATTTT	CASSPVPSYSNQPQHF
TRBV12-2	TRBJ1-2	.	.	TGTGCAAGTCGCTTAGTATGGGACACCCGGTCCCTTAATTGTAACTATGGCTACACCTTC	CASRLVWDTRSLNCNYGYTF
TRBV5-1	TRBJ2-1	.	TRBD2	TGCGCCAGCAGCTTGGAGGGACTAGCGGGAGGGCCGGCTGAGCAGTTCTTC	CASSLEGLAGGPAEQFF
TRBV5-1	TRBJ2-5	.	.	TGCGCCAGCAGCTTGTCCGTGCCGTCCGAGACCCAGTACTTC	CASSLSVPSETQYF
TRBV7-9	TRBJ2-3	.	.	TGTGCCAGCAGCCTCCCGAGGGATACGCAGTATTTT	CASSLPRDTQYF
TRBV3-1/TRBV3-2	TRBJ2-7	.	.	TGTGCCAGCAGCCAATACGGGGGAGCGGACGAGCAGTACTTC	CASSQYGGADEQYF
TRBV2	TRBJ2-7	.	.	TGTGCCAGCAGTTACAGAAACGAGCAGTACTTC	CASSYRNEQYF
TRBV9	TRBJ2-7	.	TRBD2	TGTGCCAGCAGTATAGGGACTAGCGGGAGACTTAGTTCCTACGAGCAGTACTTC	CASSIGTSGRLSSYEQYF
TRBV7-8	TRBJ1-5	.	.	TGTGCCAGCAGCGGACCGATAGGTACAAATCAGCCCCAGCATTTT	CASSGPIGTNQPQHF
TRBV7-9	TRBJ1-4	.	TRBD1	TGTGCCAGCAGCTTCTTACAGGGGATCGGTGAAAAACTGTTTTTT	CASSFLQGIGEKLFF
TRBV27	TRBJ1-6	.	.	TGTGCCAGCAGTTTAGGTCAGGGATATTCACCCCTCCACTTT	CASSLGQGYSPLHF
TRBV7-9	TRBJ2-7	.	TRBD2	TGTGCCAGCAGCTTAGTGGCGGGAGGGCTCGAGCAGTACTTC	CASSLVAGGLEQYF
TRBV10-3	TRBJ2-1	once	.	TGTGCCATCAGGAGGAACAGCGATGAGCAGTTCTTC	CAIRRNSDEQFF
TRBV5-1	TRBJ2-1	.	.	TGCGCCAGCACCGGTACCGCGGGGGAGCAGTTCTTC	CASTGTAGEQFF
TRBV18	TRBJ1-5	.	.	TGTGCCAGCTCACCCCTCGGAGGGGGGCCGGGTCAGCCCCAGCATTTT	CASSPLGGGPGQPQHF
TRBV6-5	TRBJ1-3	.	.	TGTGCCAGCAGTAGGGACGGACTCTCTGGAAACACCATATATTTT	CASSRDGLSGNTIYF
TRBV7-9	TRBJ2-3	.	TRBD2	TGTGCCAGCAGCTCTAGCGGGGGGCCTAGCACAGATACGCAGTATTTT	CASSSSGGPSTDTQYF
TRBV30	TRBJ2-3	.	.	TGTGCCTGGAGTCCCGGTACCTACACAGATACGCAGTATTTT	CAWSPGTYTDTQYF
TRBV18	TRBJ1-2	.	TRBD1	TGTGCCAGCTCACCTACCGGGACAGGGGGCGACTATGGCTACACCTTC	CASSPTGTGGDYGYTF
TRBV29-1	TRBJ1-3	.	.	TGCAGCGTTGAGGGCAGGCAAAACACCATATATTTT	CSVEGRQNTIYF